The present entry profiles one T cell receptor (beta chain) with its context. The source of the sample is a study of blood T cell repertoires in COVID-19. On the study more broadly: The analysed material was cDNA or gDNA that came from T cells, B-cell-depleted T cells, or PBMCs.

The V end was cut by 4 bases, the J end by 1 base, with 20 bases between. Germline V gene data show CDR1 as SGHRS and CDR2 as YFSETQ. This CDR3 has 17 amino acids. Profiling relied on immunoSEQ multiplex PCR, and the TCRdb table lists in-frame clones only, not all of them. In the table there are 350,000 or so clones, roughly 87% of which are singletons. In terms of age and location, participants ranged from roughly 18 to 90 years and lived in under 30 US areas. What the recovered Cohort 3 donors had was two negative PCRs, clearance, or symptom resolution. The receptor was derived from a woman in her 30s who had recovered from COVID-19. The chain joins TRBV5-1 to TRBJ1-2, with D perhaps TRBD1 (5 bases). Sample: PBMCs or T cells enriched from blood (not recorded which). Written as DNA, the CDR3 is TGCGCCAGCAGCCCAACCGGGGGTTCCAGACTTAACTATGGCTACACCTTC. Its protein product is CASSPTGGSRLNYGYTF. The full variable domain, with the rest looked up from reference TRBV5-1 and TRBJ1-2, is KAGVTQTPRYLIKTRGQQVTLSCSPISGHRSVSWYQQTPGQGLQFLFEYFSETQRNKGNFPGRFSGRQFSNSRSEMNVSTLELGDSALYLCASSPTGGSRLNYGYTFGSGTRLTVV.